These 2 T cell receptor beta chains share one sample of origin, sequenced in a study of vaccination and CD4 T cells after COVID-19. Sequence data for DNA of cultured CD4+ T cells were generated by the Oncomine TCR Beta short-read assay. In TCRdb, the PCR reads were re-called with MiXCR into one record per CDR3 protein. The sample includes around 8,600 distinct CDR3 sequences, around half seen only once; the top ten take about 20%. Indicated treatment: approximately nine-day PBMC culture with coronavirus spike peptide pools or control peptides (ViraFEST assay). No antigen has been assigned to these receptors. Sequencing was performed on CD4+ T cells from blood, cultured in vitro. The receptors derive from a human donor who had recovered from COVID-19.

This chain connects TRBV7-3 to TRBJ2-1, with TRBD2 matching over 10 bases. The germline V gene has CDR1 SGHTA and CDR2 FQGTGA. V lost 5 bases to trimming and J lost 8 bases; unmatched junction nucleotides: 12. CDR3 length: 16 amino acids. The CDR3 nucleotides read TGTGCCAGCAGCCCCAAAGCGGGGGGGCCTCCACATGAGCAGTTCTTC. Translation: CASSPKAGGPPHEQFF.

This clonotype has more than one count but fewer than ten. The chain uses TRBV19 and TRBJ2-7; D remains ambiguous. Germline values: CDR1 LNHDA, CDR2 SQIVND (reference sequence). Trimming took 8 bases from V and 0 from J, leaving 8 bases between them. The CDR3 loop spans 12 amino acids. For the CDR3, the DNA is TGTGCCAGTGAAGGGCCCTCCTACGAGCAGTACTTC. This gives the protein CASEGPSYEQYF.